These T cell receptor beta chains were read from a single sample in a study of chemoradiotherapy in HPV16-positive cancers. Data came from immunoSEQ multiplex PCR; TCRdb stores just in-frame clones and leaves some out. The repertoire holds 8,000 to 9,500 clones, with around 70% as singletons. The material was tumor tissue, obtained from a patient who underwent chemoradiotherapy. The receptors originated from a human donor with HPV-associated anogenital cancer. Both conserved end residues are part of each CDR3. The D gene is left open where the match is weak. Clone size, where shown, is once, few, many, or a class for clones that have expanded.

d_gene,abundance,v_gene,j_gene,len,CDR3nt,CDR3aa
TRBD1,once,TRBV2,TRBJ1-2,14,TGTGCCAGCAGCGGGGGACAGGGGGCCACTGGCTACACCTTC,CASSGGQGATGYTF
NA,few,TRBV30,TRBJ2-5,12,TGTGCCTGGAGGGCTAGTTCCGAGACCCAGTACTTC,CAWRASSETQYF
NA,NA,TRBV5-4,TRBJ1-2,15,TGTGCCAGCAGCTTTTTTTCAGCTTCTAACTATGGCTACACCTTC,CASSFFSASNYGYTF
NA,NA,TRBV7-3,TRBJ2-3,14,TGTGCCAGCAGCCCCTCGGACCACACAGATACGCAGTATTTT,CASSPSDHTDTQYF
NA,NA,TRBV29-1,TRBJ1-1,17,TGCAGCGTTGTGGTTTGGGGGCTACACTCCTTAAACACTGAAGCTTTCTTT,CSVVVWGLHSLNTEAFF
NA,NA,TRBV6-5,TRBJ2-2,11,TGTGCCAGCAGTTCGGGGGACCCACTGGTTTTT,CASSSGDPLVF
NA,NA,TRBV18,TRBJ1-3,16,TGTGCCAGCTCGGATAGGGCGCCAGACTCTGGAAACACCATATATTTT,CASSDRAPDSGNTIYF
TRBD2,NA,TRBV7-9,TRBJ2-3,15,TGTGCCAGCAGCACACAGCGGGATGGCGGAGATACGCAGTATTTT,CASSTQRDGGDTQYF
NA,once,TRBV19,TRBJ2-3,16,TGTGCCAGTAGTATGGGGTTGAGCGGGAGCACAGATACGCAGTATTTT,CASSMGLSGSTDTQYF
TRBD1,few,TRBV18,TRBJ1-2,14,TGTGCCAGCTCACCCCTAGGACAGGGGGAAGGCTACACCTTC,CASSPLGQGEGYTF
NA,NA,TRBV27,TRBJ2-1,14,TGTGCCAGCAGTTTTTACGGGGGCGGCGATGAGCAGTTCTTC,CASSFYGGGDEQFF
NA,NA,TRBV4-2,TRBJ1-5,18,TGTGCCAGCAGCCCGCTTTGGGGGGCTGACCGGGGAAGCCAGCCCCAGCATTTT,CASSPLWGADRGSQPQHF
TRBD2,NA,TRBV27,TRBJ2-7,15,TGTGCCAGCAGTCTGTCCAAGGGACTAGGGCGCGAGCAGTACTTC,CASSLSKGLGREQYF
TRBD2,NA,TRBV2,TRBJ2-7,16,TGTGCCAGCAGGAGGGTAGCGGGAGGGGGCATATACGAGCAGTACTTC,CASRRVAGGGIYEQYF
NA,NA,TRBV5-1,TRBJ1-5,15,TGCGCCAGCAGCTCGACAGGAGAACCCAATCAGCCCCAGCATTTT,CASSSTGEPNQPQHF
TRBD1,NA,TRBV2,TRBJ1-6,16,TGTGCCAGCAGTGTTTATGGGACAGGCACTAATTCACCCCTCCACTTT,CASSVYGTGTNSPLHF
TRBD1,NA,TRBV5-5,TRBJ1-1,13,TGTGCCAGCAGCATAGGGACAGGGCCTGAAGCTTTCTTT,CASSIGTGPEAFF
NA,NA,TRBV5-6,TRBJ2-7,14,TGTGCCAGCAGCTTGGGACTTCACTCCTACGAGCAGTACTTC,CASSLGLHSYEQYF
TRBD2,few,TRBV2,TRBJ2-7,14,TGTGCCAGCAGGGACCTAGCGGGAGGGCCTGAGCAGTACTTC,CASRDLAGGPEQYF
NA,NA,TRBV6-9,TRBJ2-7,11,TGTGCCAGCAGGGGCTCCGGCGAGCAGTACTTC,CASRGSGEQYF
TRBD1,few,TRBV11-3,TRBJ1-5,15,TGTGCCAGCAGCAGCCAGGGGGCGTGCAATCAGCCCCAGCATTTT,CASSSQGACNQPQHF
NA,NA,TRBV2,TRBJ1-2,13,TGTGCCAGCACTCCCGATGCAGGTTCTGGCTACACCTTC,CASTPDAGSGYTF
NA,NA,TRBV7-9,TRBJ1-3,11,TGTGCCAGCAGCTCTGGAAACACCATATATTTT,CASSSGNTIYF
NA,NA,TRBV4-1,TRBJ2-7,13,TGCGCCAGCAGCCAAGTTGGCAGGATGGAGCAGTACTTC,CASSQVGRMEQYF
TRBD1,NA,TRBV7-8,TRBJ2-2,15,TGTGCCAGCAGCTTCCAGGGGGCGCGTACCGGGGAGCTGTTTTTT,CASSFQGARTGELFF
TRBD1,NA,TRBV6-4,TRBJ2-5,15,TGTGCCAGCAGGGCTGCCGGGACAGGGCTGGAGACCCAGTACTTC,CASRAAGTGLETQYF
NA,NA,TRBV4-1,TRBJ1-2,13,TGCGCCAGCAGTCAAGATGGTATCTATGGCTACACCTTC,CASSQDGIYGYTF
TRBD1,NA,TRBV7-2,TRBJ1-4,15,TGTGCCAGCAGCTCAATGGGGACAGGGATAGAAAAACTGTTTTTT,CASSSMGTGIEKLFF
NA,NA,TRBV6-1,TRBJ2-7,13,TGTGCCAGCAGTTCAGGACAGAACTACGAGCAGTACTTC,CASSSGQNYEQYF
TRBD1,NA,TRBV6-4,TRBJ1-1,15,TGTGCCAGCAAACCGGACAGGGCGGGAGCGGGAGAAGCTTTCTTT,CASKPDRAGAGEAFF
NA,NA,TRBV9,TRBJ1-2,16,TGTGCCAGCAGCGTAGAAGCGGGGGCTCTAAACTATGGCTACACCTTC,CASSVEAGALNYGYTF
NA,NA,TRBV19,TRBJ2-2,15,TGTGCCAGTAGTCTAGGGAGCAGCGGCACCGGGGAGCTGTTTTTT,CASSLGSSGTGELFF
NA,NA,TRBV29-1,TRBJ2-1,14,TGCAGCGTGGATACTAGAACTGGCTACAATGAGCAGTTCTTC,CSVDTRTGYNEQFF
TRBD2,NA,TRBV11-2,TRBJ2-5,17,TGTGCCAGCAGCTTGGGGGGACTAGCGGGAGCAGGAGAGACCCAGTACTTC,CASSLGGLAGAGETQYF
NA,NA,TRBV9,TRBJ2-3,15,TGTGCCAGCAGCGTAGGAGCAGATAGCACAGATACGCAGTATTTT,CASSVGADSTDTQYF
NA,NA,TRBV5-4,TRBJ2-7,16,TGTGCCAGCAGCTTGGCCGGGACACGTTCGATTTACGAGCAGTACTTC,CASSLAGTRSIYEQYF
NA,NA,TRBV28,TRBJ2-7,16,TGTGCCAGCAGTACCTCCGGGACACTCCTAGCCTACGAGCAGTACTTC,CASSTSGTLLAYEQYF
TRBD1,NA,TRBV11-2,TRBJ1-3,16,TGTGCCAGCAGCTTAGGGACAGGGGGTTATGGAAACACCATATATTTT,CASSLGTGGYGNTIYF
NA,NA,TRBV5-1,TRBJ2-7,12,TGCGCCAGCAGCTTGGACGGTTACGAGCAGTACTTC,CASSLDGYEQYF
TRBD1,NA,TRBV5-1,TRBJ1-1,16,TGCGCCAGCAGATCGGGGACAGGGGGCCTGAACACTGAAGCTTTCTTT,CASRSGTGGLNTEAFF
NA,NA,TRBV5-1,TRBJ2-3,13,TGCGCCAGCCGACAGGGAGGCCCAGATACGCAGTATTTT,CASRQGGPDTQYF
NA,NA,TRBV29-1,TRBJ2-3,11,TGCAGCGGGGAAAGCACAGATACGCAGTATTTT,CSGESTDTQYF
NA,NA,TRBV18,TRBJ2-7,12,TGTGCCAGCTCACCTTCAAGCGACGAGCAGTACTTC,CASSPSSDEQYF
NA,NA,TRBV2,TRBJ1-5,13,TGTGCCAGCAGTAGGGACGGAAATCAGCCCCAGCATTTT,CASSRDGNQPQHF
NA,large,TRBV14,TRBJ2-1,12,TGTGCCAGCAGCCAAGATGTTGGGCGGCAGTTCTTC,CASSQDVGRQFF
TRBD1,NA,TRBV5-4,TRBJ2-1,13,TGTGCCAGCAGTTGGGGACAGGACAATGAGCAGTTCTTC,CASSWGQDNEQFF
NA,NA,TRBV30,TRBJ1-1,13,TGTGCCTGGAATTACGGGGGGGCGAATGAAGCTTTCTTT,CAWNYGGANEAFF
NA,few,TRBV6-6,TRBJ2-6,15,TGTGCCAGCAGCTGGGAAGGGTCGGGGGCCAACGTCCTGACTTTC,CASSWEGSGANVLTF
TRBD2,once,TRBV6-1,TRBJ2-3,15,TGTGCCAGCAGTGGGGCGGGGGTCGGCACAGATACGCAGTATTTT,CASSGAGVGTDTQYF
NA,NA,TRBV6-5,TRBJ1-6,13,TGTGCCAGCAGGCTCTCCGGGGATTCACCCCTCCACTTT,CASRLSGDSPLHF
NA,few,TRBV10-2,TRBJ1-3,15,TGCGCCAGCAGTGATCCCGCAGGGACTGGAAACACCATATATTTT,CASSDPAGTGNTIYF
TRBD2,once,TRBV5-4,TRBJ2-5,13,TGTGCCAGCAGTTATCGGGGGGAAGAGACCCAGTACTTC,CASSYRGEETQYF
TRBD2,NA,TRBV7-3,TRBJ2-1,15,TGTGCCAGCAGCTTAGCGGGAGCCTCCTACAATGAGCAGTTCTTC,CASSLAGASYNEQFF
NA,NA,TRBV2,TRBJ2-3,13,TGTGCCAGCAGTGGGGGGGGCGGCGATACGCAGTATTTT,CASSGGGGDTQYF
NA,NA,TRBV4-1,TRBJ2-7,15,TGCGCCAGCAGCCAAGAGGCTCCAGGGCCCTACGAGCAGTACTTC,CASSQEAPGPYEQYF